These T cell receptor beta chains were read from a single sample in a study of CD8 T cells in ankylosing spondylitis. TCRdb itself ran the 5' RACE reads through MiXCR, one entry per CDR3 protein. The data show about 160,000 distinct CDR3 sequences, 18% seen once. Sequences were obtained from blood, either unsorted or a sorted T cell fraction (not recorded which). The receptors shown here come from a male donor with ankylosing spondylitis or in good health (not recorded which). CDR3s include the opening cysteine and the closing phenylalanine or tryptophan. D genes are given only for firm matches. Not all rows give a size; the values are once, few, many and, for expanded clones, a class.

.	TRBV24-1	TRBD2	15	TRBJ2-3	CATSASTGGVDTQYF	TGTGCCACCAGTGCTTCAACGGGAGGGGTAGATACGCAGTATTTT
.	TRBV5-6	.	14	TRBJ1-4	CASSFPSRREKLFF	TGTGCCAGCAGCTTCCCGAGCAGGCGAGAAAAACTGTTTTTT
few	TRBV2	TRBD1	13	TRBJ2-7	CASSVYRGDEQYF	TGTGCCAGCAGTGTCTACAGGGGCGACGAGCAGTACTTC
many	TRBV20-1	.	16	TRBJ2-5	CSASRLTGLGQETQYF	TGCAGTGCTTCACGGTTAACGGGCCTGGGGCAAGAGACCCAGTACTTC
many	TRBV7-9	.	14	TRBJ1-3	CASTDSFSGNTIYF	TGTGCCAGCACGGACAGCTTCTCTGGAAACACCATATATTTT
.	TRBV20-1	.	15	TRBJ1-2	CSARDPGTANYGYTF	TGCAGTGCTAGAGATCCTGGGACCGCGAACTATGGCTACACCTTC
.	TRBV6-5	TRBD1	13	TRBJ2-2	CARIQGASGELFF	TGTGCCAGGATACAGGGGGCGTCCGGGGAGCTGTTTTTT
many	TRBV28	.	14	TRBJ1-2	CASSILQGSYGYTF	TGTGCCAGCAGCATTTTACAGGGCAGCTATGGCTACACCTTC
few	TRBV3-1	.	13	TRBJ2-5	CASSHRTKETQYF	TGTGCCAGCAGCCATCGGACTAAAGAGACCCAGTACTTC
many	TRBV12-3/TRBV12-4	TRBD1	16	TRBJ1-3	CASRPRDSVSGNTIYF	TGTGCCAGCAGGCCTCGGGACAGTGTCTCTGGAAACACCATATATTTT
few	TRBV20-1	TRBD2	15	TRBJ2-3	CSALPGLAPTDTQYF	TGCAGTGCTTTACCGGGACTAGCCCCCACAGATACGCAGTATTTT
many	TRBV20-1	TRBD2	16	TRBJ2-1	CSAPVSTGTSIHEQFF	TGCAGTGCTCCCGTTTCGACCGGGACTAGCATACATGAGCAGTTCTTC
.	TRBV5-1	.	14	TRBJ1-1	CASSFRDINTEAFF	TGCGCCAGCAGCTTCCGGGACATAAACACTGAAGCTTTCTTT
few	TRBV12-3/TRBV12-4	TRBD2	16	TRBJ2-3	CASSLRAGGFTDTQYF	TGTGCCAGCAGCCTCCGGGCGGGAGGGTTCACAGATACGCAGTATTTT
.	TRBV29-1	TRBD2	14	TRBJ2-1	CSVEAGGTYNEQFF	TGCAGCGTTGAAGCGGGAGGAACCTACAATGAGCAGTTCTTC
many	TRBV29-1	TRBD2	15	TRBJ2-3	CSGRGTSGSIDTQYF	TGCAGCGGGCGGGGTACTAGCGGGAGTATAGATACGCAGTATTTT
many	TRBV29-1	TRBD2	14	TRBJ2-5	CSVMGLAGGETQYF	TGCAGCGTTATGGGACTAGCGGGAGGAGAGACCCAGTACTTC
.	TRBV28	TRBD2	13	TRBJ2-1	CASSSGSFNEQFF	TGTGCCAGCAGTAGCGGGAGTTTTAATGAGCAGTTCTTC